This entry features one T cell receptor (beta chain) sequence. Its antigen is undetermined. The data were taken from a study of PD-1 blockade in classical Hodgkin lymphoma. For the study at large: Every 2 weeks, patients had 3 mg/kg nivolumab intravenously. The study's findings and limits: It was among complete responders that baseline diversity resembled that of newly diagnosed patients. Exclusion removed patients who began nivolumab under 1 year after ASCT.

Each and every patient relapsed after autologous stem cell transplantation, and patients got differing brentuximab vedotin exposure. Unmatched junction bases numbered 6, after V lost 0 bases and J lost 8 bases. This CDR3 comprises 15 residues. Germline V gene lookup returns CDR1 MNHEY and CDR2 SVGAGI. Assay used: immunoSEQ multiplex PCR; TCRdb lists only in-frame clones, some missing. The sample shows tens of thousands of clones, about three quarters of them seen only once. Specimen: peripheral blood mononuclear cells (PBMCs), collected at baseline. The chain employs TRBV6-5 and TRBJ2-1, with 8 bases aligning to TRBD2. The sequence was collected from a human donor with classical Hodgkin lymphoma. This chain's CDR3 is CASSYSRGGSHEQFF. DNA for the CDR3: TGTGCCAGCAGTTACTCTCGGGGGGGCTCTCATGAGCAGTTCTTC.